Listed here are 12 T cell receptor beta chains from one sample, sequenced in a study of cytomegalovirus exposure and HLA in healthy donors (dated by TCRdb to the late 2010s). The receptor library was made with the immunoSEQ multiplex PCR assay. In TCRdb, the immuneACCESS table is reduced to in-frame sequences with V and J assigned. These tables do not hold every clone; where another copy was compared, an unresolved V gene accounts for under half, and the others remain unexplained. The sample has about 120,000 clones on record, roughly 88% of them singletons. More than 5% of the sample lies in the top ten. Material for sequencing was PBMCs. These receptors were taken from a woman between 18 and 30 years old in good health and CMV-seropositive.

The chain couples TRBV2 to TRBJ2-2; weak D call: TRBD2 (5 bases). Trimming removed 0 bases at V and 7 bases at J, with 9 bases between. The CDR3 sequence is 14 residues long. Germline CDR1 and CDR2: SNHLY and FYNNEI. CDR3 DNA: TGTGCCAGCAGTGAAGCAGCGGCGTTCGGGGAGCTGTTTTTT. It yields the protein CASSEAAAFGELFF.

The chain has TRBV2 and TRBJ1-1; the D gene is possibly TRBD1 (5 bases). Trimming cost V 8 bases and J 4 bases, with 20 bases left between them. Germline values: CDR1 SNHLY, CDR2 FYNNEI. This CDR3 has 15 amino acids. The CDR3 DNA follows: TGTGCCAGCTCGACAACCCGGGGGGGGAGCACTGAAGCTTTCTTT. This codes for CASSTTRGGSTEAFF.

The chain carries TRBV28 and TRBJ1-2; 12 nucleotides agree with TRBD1. The CDR3 runs 17 residues. Germline CDR1 and CDR2: MDHEN and SYDVKM. J was trimmed by 10 bases and V by 3 bases; bases with no gene match: 15. This CDR3 reads CASSFRDRGLIVSYYTF. In DNA form, the CDR3 reads TGTGCCAGCAGTTTCCGGGACAGGGGGCTTATCGTCTCCTACTACACCTTC.

The V call is TRBV15, the J call TRBJ1-6; 8 nucleotides line up with TRBD1. V dropped 3 bases and J dropped 2; count of bases not matched to a gene: 3. The CDR3 totals 16 residues. Germline values: CDR1 LNHNV, CDR2 YYDKDF (reference sequence). The CDR3 nucleotides are TGTGCCACCAGCAGTGACAGGGGAGCCTATAATTCACCCCTCCACTTT. This codes for CATSSDRGAYNSPLHF.

The chain uses TRBV27 and TRBJ2-5; 13 bases map to TRBD2. The CDR3 is 17 amino acids. The germline V gene has CDR1 MNHEY and CDR2 SMNVEV (reference sequence). The V and J ends lost 4 bases and 2 bases, in that order; junction bases with no gene match: 7. The CDR3, as DNA: TGTGCCAGCAGTTCGCGCTCGGGACTAGCGGGACAAGAGACCCAGTACTTC. Protein: CASSSRSGLAGQETQYF.

This clone has more than one count but fewer than ten. The chain has TRBV18 and TRBJ2-7, with 7 bases fitting TRBD2. The V gene's germline CDR1 is KGHSH and CDR2 LQKENI. J lost 5 bases, V lost 1 base, and 2 bases had no gene match. This CDR3 contains 13 residues. CDR3 sequence (DNA): TGTGCCAGCTCACCACGGACTAGTGACGAGCAGTACTTC. Its protein is CASSPRTSDEQYF. Filled out from reference TRBV18 and TRBJ2-7, the complete variable domain reads NAGVMQNPRHLVRRRGQEARLRCSPMKGHSHVYWYRQLPEEGLKFMVYLQKENIIDESGMPKERFSAEFPKEGPSILRIQQVVRGDSAAYFCASSPRTSDEQYFGPGTRLTVT.

V usage is TRBV29-1 and J usage is TRBJ1-2, with D possibly being TRBD1 (6 bases). CDR3 length: 11 residues. V dropped 6 bases and J dropped 6 bases, with 11 bases sitting between them. Germline V lookup: CDR1 SQVTM, CDR2 ANQGSEA. The CDR3 is CSVATGDGYTF. The DNA of the CDR3 is TGCAGCGTAGCGACAGGAGATGGCTACACCTTC.

The V and J genes are TRBV27 and TRBJ1-2; 10 nucleotides align to TRBD1. The germline V gene has CDR1 MNHEY and CDR2 SMNVEV (reference sequence). CDR3 length: 13 residues. The junction had 4 bases not matched to a gene; V was cut back by 4 bases and J by 8 bases. CDR3 nucleotide sequence: TGTGCCAGCAGTTACCGACAGGGGGCCGGCTACACCTTC. Translating gives CASSYRQGAGYTF.

The chain joins TRBV18 to TRBJ1-1; maybe TRBD1 (6 bases). The ends were cut back, 2 bases at V and 5 bases at J, with 12 bases in the middle. The germline V gene has CDR1 KGHSH and CDR2 LQKENI. The CDR3 has 14 residues. This CDR3 is CASSPGGQRTEAFF. DNA of the CDR3: TGTGCCAGCTCACCAGGGGGACAAAGGACTGAAGCTTTCTTT.

The chain recombines TRBV11-1 with TRBJ1-1; the D gene is possibly TRBD1 (5 bases). CDR1 SGHAT and CDR2 FQDESV come from the germline V gene (reference sequence). CDR3 length: 16 residues. V lost 1 base and J 4 bases, leaving 16 bases between the germline ends. CDR3 protein: CASSLGRGGAGTEAFF. The CDR3, as DNA: TGTGCCAGCAGCTTAGGGCGTGGAGGGGCTGGCACTGAAGCTTTCTTT. Full variable domain (outside the CDR3, taken from reference TRBV11-1 and TRBJ1-1): EAEVAQSPRYKITEKSQAVAFWCDPISGHATLYWYRQILGQGPELLVQFQDESVVDDSQLPKDRFSAERLKGVDSTLKIQPAELGDSAMYLCASSLGRGGAGTEAFFGQGTRLTVV.

The V and J genes are TRBV27 and TRBJ1-2; possible D gene TRBD1, 5 bases. There are 14 residues in the CDR3. V gave up 2 bases and J gave up 5 bases, with 12 bases separating them. Germline V lookup: CDR1 MNHEY, CDR2 SMNVEV (reference sequence). CDR3 amino acids: CASSLGGTAYGYTF. Written as DNA, the CDR3 is TGTGCCAGCAGTTTAGGGGGGACGGCTTATGGCTACACCTTC.

The chain is built from TRBV11-1 and TRBJ2-5; TRBD1 might be the D (6 bases). This CDR3 spans 14 amino acids. Germline V lookup: CDR1 SGHAT, CDR2 FQDESV (reference sequence). Trimming left V 4 bases short and J 2 bases short, with 11 bases between. In DNA form, the CDR3 reads TGTGCCAGCAGCTCCCGGGACACTCAAGAGACCCAGTACTTC. This sequence encodes CASSSRDTQETQYF.